This T cell receptor beta chain comes out of a study of cytomegalovirus exposure and HLA in healthy donors. It was with 60 Vbeta and 13 Jbeta primers that the PCR ran. Profiled with immunoSEQ multiplex PCR; TCRdb holds only in-frame clones, not every one. The table includes under 200,000 clones, roughly 80% detected once. Overall study findings and caveats: As a later analysis revealed, most CMV-associated TCR beta chains appeared HLA-restricted.

A remark on this clone: No antigen is known for it.

This clonotype was obtained from a girl aged 10 to 17 in good health and CMV-seropositive. The source material was PBMCs.

As DNA, the CDR3 is TGTGCCAGCAGCCCGGGATGGGACAGACTGAACACTGAAGCTTTCTTT. Protein sequence: CASSPGWDRLNTEAFF. The chain couples TRBV5-4 to TRBJ1-1, with TRBD1 matching 7 bases. In germline, CDR1 is SGHNT, CDR2 YYREEE (reference sequence). V was clipped by 4 bases and J by 0 bases; unmatched bases: 9. This CDR3 spans 16 amino acids.